The rows below give T cell receptor beta chains drawn from one sample of a study of shared clonotypes between healthy human individuals. Profiling relied on immunoSEQ multiplex PCR, and the TCRdb table lists in-frame clones only, not all of them. The sample records roughly 2.1 million clones, about 93% being singletons. The sequencing input was naive CD8+ T cells from PBMCs. The receptors shown here come from a man aged 18 to 29 in good health. Some clones in this sample may be carry-over from other donors' samples. CDR3s include the opening cysteine and the closing phenylalanine or tryptophan. D genes are given only for firm matches. Clone size, where shown, is once, few, many, or a class for clones that have expanded.

d_call,clone_size,v_call,j_call,cdr3_aa,cdr3_nt
TRBD2,NA,TRBV5-1,TRBJ2-1,CASSLGSGRFNEQFF,TGCGCCAGCAGCTTGGGTAGCGGGAGGTTCAATGAGCAGTTCTTC
NA,NA,TRBV6-1,TRBJ2-1,CASSAGLEQFF,TGTGCCAGCAGTGCGGGTCTTGAGCAGTTCTTC
NA,NA,TRBV6-5,TRBJ1-5,CASSLQQGLNQPQHF,TGTGCCAGCAGCCTCCAACAGGGCTTGAATCAGCCCCAGCATTTT
NA,NA,TRBV19,TRBJ1-5,CASSITPFGTSNQPQHF,TGTGCCAGTAGTATTACCCCTTTCGGGACTAGCAATCAGCCCCAGCATTTT
NA,once,TRBV7-3,TRBJ2-2,CASSLQGRTGELFF,TGTGCCAGCAGCTTACAGGGTCGGACCGGGGAGCTGTTTTTT
TRBD2,NA,TRBV6-5,TRBJ2-7,CASTTVGGNYEQYF,TGTGCCAGCACGACCGTGGGAGGGAACTACGAGCAGTACTTC
NA,NA,TRBV28,TRBJ1-2,CASSWTETNYGYTF,TGTGCCAGCAGTTGGACAGAAACCAACTATGGCTACACCTTC
TRBD2,NA,TRBV2,TRBJ2-1,CASQTSERFGEQFF,TGTGCCAGCCAGACTAGCGAGAGGTTCGGTGAGCAGTTCTTC
NA,NA,TRBV6-5,TRBJ2-1,CASSPDSDNEQFF,TGTGCCAGCAGCCCCGACTCTGACAATGAGCAGTTCTTC
NA,NA,TRBV4-1,TRBJ2-1,CASSQDHTSGSYNEQFF,TGCGCCAGCAGCCAAGACCACACTAGTGGGTCCTACAATGAGCAGTTCTTC
TRBD1,NA,TRBV11-3,TRBJ2-2,CASSGRGTGGAGGELFF,TGTGCCAGCAGCGGGCGAGGGACAGGGGGCGCCGGCGGGGAGCTGTTTTTT
TRBD1,NA,TRBV7-7,TRBJ2-7,CASSLDRVDEQYF,TGTGCCAGCAGCCTGGACAGGGTGGACGAGCAGTACTTC
NA,NA,TRBV4-3,TRBJ2-5,CASSQDFFSAQYF,TGCGCCAGCAGCCAAGATTTCTTTTCGGCCCAGTACTTC
NA,once,TRBV9,TRBJ2-3,CASSQGGSTDTQYF,TGTGCCAGCAGTCAGGGGGGGAGCACAGATACGCAGTATTTT
TRBD2,NA,TRBV28,TRBJ2-7,CASSSFQGLAYEQYF,TGTGCCAGCAGTTCCTTCCAGGGACTAGCGTACGAGCAGTACTTC
TRBD2,NA,TRBV27,TRBJ2-1,CASSRASGSYEQFF,TGTGCCAGCAGTCGGGCTAGCGGGAGCTATGAGCAGTTCTTC
NA,NA,TRBV10-3,TRBJ2-3,CAISDDVTGRDTQYF,TGTGCCATCAGTGACGATGTGACGGGAAGAGATACGCAGTATTTT
NA,NA,TRBV5-1,TRBJ1-4,CASSLYPNEKLFF,TGCGCCAGCAGCTTGTATCCTAATGAAAAACTGTTTTTT
NA,NA,TRBV9,TRBJ1-1,CASSATPGLEAFF,TGTGCCAGCAGCGCGACACCGGGCCTTGAAGCTTTCTTT
NA,NA,TRBV28,TRBJ1-5,CASSLAQNNQPQHF,TGTGCCAGCAGTTTGGCCCAGAATAATCAGCCCCAGCATTTT
TRBD1,NA,TRBV7-9,TRBJ1-1,CASSSGQGGNTEAFF,TGTGCCAGCAGCTCCGGACAGGGAGGAAACACTGAAGCTTTCTTT
NA,NA,TRBV6-1,TRBJ2-7,CASSETLKKSYEQYF,TGTGCCAGCAGTGAAACACTCAAAAAATCCTACGAGCAGTACTTC
NA,NA,TRBV7-9,TRBJ2-7,CASSLGNKAYEQYF,TGTGCCAGCAGCCTAGGGAACAAAGCCTACGAGCAGTACTTC
NA,NA,TRBV19,TRBJ2-7,CASSKNGAYEQYF,TGTGCCAGTAGTAAAAACGGAGCCTACGAGCAGTACTTC
NA,NA,TRBV7-2,TRBJ1-1,CASSFGLGGTEAFF,TGTGCCAGCAGCTTCGGTCTGGGAGGCACTGAAGCTTTCTTT
TRBD2,NA,TRBV7-6,TRBJ2-7,CASSLAASGFHEQYF,TGTGCCAGCAGCTTAGCGGCTAGCGGTTTCCACGAGCAGTACTTC
TRBD2,NA,TRBV28,TRBJ2-7,CASSPPRRTSGYEQYF,TGTGCCAGCAGTCCTCCGCGGCGGACTAGCGGCTACGAGCAGTACTTC
NA,NA,TRBV7-9,TRBJ1-3,CASSNRAQGLYGNTIYF,TGTGCCAGCAGCAATCGAGCCCAGGGTTTATATGGAAACACCATATATTTT
TRBD1,NA,TRBV5-1,TRBJ2-1,CASLRTGLNEQFF,TGCGCCAGCCTAAGGACAGGGTTGAATGAGCAGTTCTTC
NA,NA,TRBV4-3,TRBJ1-1,CASSLRHGREAFF,TGCGCCAGCAGCTTAAGACACGGCCGAGAAGCTTTCTTT
TRBD2,NA,TRBV11-2,TRBJ2-3,CASSQLARSTDTQYF,TGTGCCAGCAGCCAACTAGCGCGAAGCACAGATACGCAGTATTTT
NA,NA,TRBV4-1,TRBJ1-1,CASSQDPGANTEAFF,TGCGCCAGCAGCCAAGATCCAGGGGCAAACACTGAAGCTTTCTTT
NA,NA,TRBV9,TRBJ2-3,CASSDGGDTQYF,TGTGCCAGCAGTGATGGGGGAGATACGCAGTATTTT
NA,NA,TRBV5-1,TRBJ2-3,CATTKGETSTDTQYF,TGCGCCACCACGAAGGGGGAGACTAGCACAGATACGCAGTATTTT
TRBD1,NA,TRBV9,TRBJ2-1,CASSPRGQGVYNEQFF,TGTGCCAGCAGCCCTAGAGGGCAGGGGGTCTACAATGAGCAGTTCTTC
TRBD2,NA,TRBV27,TRBJ2-7,CASRAEAGGSEQYF,TGTGCCAGCAGAGCAGAGGCGGGAGGTTCCGAGCAGTACTTC
TRBD2,NA,TRBV9,TRBJ2-5,CASSTSGSYETQYF,TGTGCCAGCAGCACTAGCGGGAGTTATGAGACCCAGTACTTC
TRBD1,NA,TRBV27,TRBJ2-7,CASSFTGQGAYEQYF,TGTGCCAGCAGTTTTACCGGACAGGGGGCTTACGAGCAGTACTTC
TRBD2,NA,TRBV4-1,TRBJ2-1,CASSFGGSGRRVGNEQFF,TGCGCCAGCAGCTTTGGGGGTAGCGGGAGGAGAGTGGGCAATGAGCAGTTCTTC
NA,NA,TRBV2,TRBJ1-1,CASSEVPAMNTEAFF,TGTGCCAGCAGTGAAGTTCCGGCTATGAACACTGAAGCTTTCTTT
TRBD2,NA,TRBV9,TRBJ2-3,CASSVFGTSGWDTQYF,TGTGCCAGCAGCGTATTTGGGACTAGCGGGTGGGATACGCAGTATTTT
TRBD2,once,TRBV2,TRBJ2-7,CASSPTSGVHYEQYF,TGTGCCAGCAGTCCGACTAGCGGGGTACACTACGAGCAGTACTTC
NA,NA,TRBV12-5,TRBJ1-2,CASGPSGYGYTF,TGTGCTAGTGGCCCCTCGGGCTATGGCTACACCTTC
TRBD1,NA,TRBV5-6,TRBJ2-5,CASSPGTGGRETQYF,TGTGCCAGCAGCCCGGGGACAGGGGGTAGGGAGACCCAGTACTTC
NA,NA,TRBV6-6,TRBJ2-5,CASSILGERETQYF,TGTGCCAGCAGCATACTCGGGGAAAGAGAGACCCAGTACTTC
NA,NA,TRBV27,TRBJ1-2,CASSARDGYGYTF,TGTGCCAGCAGTGCTCGGGACGGCTATGGCTACACCTTC
NA,NA,TRBV30,TRBJ2-2,CAWIRPVSAGELFF,TGTGCCTGGATCCGACCCGTGAGCGCCGGGGAGCTGTTTTTT
NA,NA,TRBV6-5,TRBJ1-1,CASSYSGGYEAFF,TGTGCCAGCAGTTACTCCGGCGGGTATGAAGCCTTCTTT
NA,NA,TRBV7-9,TRBJ2-5,CASSLGGSQETQYF,TGTGCCAGCAGCTTAGGAGGCAGCCAAGAGACCCAGTACTTC
NA,NA,TRBV28,TRBJ2-7,CASSLSEQYF,TGTGCCAGCAGTTTATCGGAGCAGTACTTC
TRBD1,NA,TRBV10-2,TRBJ1-5,CASRDRAFGQPQHF,TGCGCCAGCAGAGACAGGGCCTTCGGTCAGCCCCAGCATTTT